This T cell receptor beta chain was retrieved from a study of cytomegalovirus exposure and HLA in healthy donors. CDR1 and CDR2 from the germline V gene are MNHNS and SASEGT. CDR3 length: 10 amino acids. Trimming cost V 7 bases and J 9 bases, with 6 bases left between them. Vbeta (60) and Jbeta (13) primers were used in the PCR. The protocol was immunoSEQ multiplex PCR, while the TCRdb copy is restricted to in-frame clones and leaves out a portion. The table includes 150,000 to 200,000 clones, roughly two thirds detected once. The sequenced sample consisted of PBMCs. The receptor comes from a woman aged 18-30 years in good health and CMV-seropositive. The rearrangement joins TRBV6-1 to TRBJ2-2; D not certain. For the CDR3, the DNA is TGTGCCAGCAACCAGAGGGAGCTGTTTTTT. Protein product: CASNQRELFF.